This paragraph covers one TCR beta chain sequence. No antigen is known for it. These data originate in a study of response to subunit inactivated influenza vaccine. Study-wide findings and caveats: Each seasonal flu vaccination may recruit only limited new T cells, authors suggested.

TCRdb re-derived calls from the RT-PCR reads in MiXCR, one entry per CDR3 protein. The profile shows 450,000 to 550,000 distinct CDR3 sequences, 25% of them singletons. The V and J ends lost 1 base and 4 bases, in that order; junction bases with no gene match: 7. CDR3 length: 15 amino acids. The germline V gene has CDR1 SGHTA and CDR2 FQGNSA. This rearrangement joins TRBV7-2 to TRBJ2-7; 7 positions agree with TRBD2. The source material was CD4+ T cells sorted from PBMCs, sampled more than 4 days after vaccination. The TCR sequence derives from a man in his forties or fifties who received an inactivated influenza vaccine. The CDR3 sequence is CASSLDRAGVYEQYF. The DNA for the CDR3 is TGTGCCAGCAGCTTAGACCGTGCGGGGGTTTACGAGCAGTACTTC.